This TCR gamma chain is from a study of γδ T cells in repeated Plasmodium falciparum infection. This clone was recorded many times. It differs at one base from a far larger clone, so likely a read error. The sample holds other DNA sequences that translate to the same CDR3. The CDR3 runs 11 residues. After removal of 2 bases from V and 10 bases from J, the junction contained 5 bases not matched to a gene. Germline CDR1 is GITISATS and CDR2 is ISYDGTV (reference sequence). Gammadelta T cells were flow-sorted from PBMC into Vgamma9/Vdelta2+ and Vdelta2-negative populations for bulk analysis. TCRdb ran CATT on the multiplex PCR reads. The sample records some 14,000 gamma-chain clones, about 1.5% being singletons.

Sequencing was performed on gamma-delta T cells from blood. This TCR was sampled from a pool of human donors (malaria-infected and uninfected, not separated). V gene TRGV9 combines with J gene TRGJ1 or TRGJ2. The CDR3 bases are TGTGCCTTGTGGGAGGGTTTCAAGAAACTCTTT. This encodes CALWEGFKKLF.